Included here is one T cell receptor (beta chain) sequence, with context. It has no known antigen specificity. No quality values exist for individual bases; no much larger clone is one base distant. Other DNA sequences in this specimen translate into the identical CDR3. Each collaborating institution followed its own protocols to collect whole blood in K2EDTA tubes. For TCRbeta analysis, collaborator samples were shipped as frozen whole blood, as isolated PBMCs, or as DNA extracted from either sample type. TCRbeta CDR3 regions were amplified from genomic DNA by means of the immunoSEQ Assay, a bias-controlled multiplex PCR. As for how the authors treated the data: Within the assay, amplification of reference gene primers was used to estimate how many nucleated cells each sample contained. Sequence reads were collapsed and filtered to measure the absolute abundance of every unique TCRbeta CDR3 rearrangement. For each sample, productive Simpson clonality was calculated by taking the square root of Simpson's diversity index across productive rearrangements. The clones in this table, taken by TCRdb from immuneACCESS, are in-frame only. Not every clone is retained; where verified, under half of the shortfall comes from an unresolved V gene, and the cause of the rest is unknown. V and J calls and clone size come straight from that table; D and trimming were deduced from the DNA. A total of 200,000 to 250,000 clones appear in this sample, about 88% of them only once. Clones ranked in the top ten supply roughly 2.5% of the sample.

This sample was included in a study of blood T cell repertoires in COVID-19 (TCRdb year 2020). Regarding the complete study: The collaborator samples originated in the United States, Italy and Spain and spanned the acute and convalescent phases of COVID-19. Deeply sampled blood TCRbeta repertoires from subjects exposed to, actively infected with, or recovered from COVID-19 were included in the dataset. Samples came from the ongoing ImmuneRACE study (first 160 participants) plus 1,254 subjects from 6 global collaborators. Where HLA class I and class II types were available, the types were taken from metadata supplied by the sample provider, not from assay-based typing. Nearly every sample came with metadata listing a de-identified subject ID, COVID-19 status, age in years and sex. The material from the prospective study consisted of cDNA or gDNA derived from T cells, B-cell-depleted T cells, or PBMCs. A freely available public database, intended as a resource for researchers studying the immune response to SARS-CoV-2, is where the repertoires were released. Findings and caveats that apply to the study as a whole: The quantity of clinical and demographic metadata differed by source and by participant and was supplied without curation.

At the junction V is shortened by 1 base and J by 4 bases; bases outside the gene matches: 5. Taken from the germline V gene, the CDR1 and CDR2 loops are SGHTA and FQGNSA. Reading from cysteine to phenylalanine, the CDR3 counts 15 amino acids. Only CDR3 DNA remains: 45 bases, in frame from the first base. The sequenced sample was peripheral blood. In this chain, TRBV7-2 is recombined with TRBJ2-7; TRBD1 fits 9 bases in the junction. The receptor was derived from a woman aged 60-75 years with acute or convalescent COVID-19. The CDR3 region reads CASSLDRDRVYEQYF. The DNA sequence is TGTGCCAGCAGCTTAGACAGGGACAGGGTGTACGAGCAGTACTTC. Joined to the reference TRBV7-2 and TRBJ2-7 proteins, this CDR3 gives the full variable domain: GAGVSQSPSNKVTEKGKDVELRCDPISGHTALYWYRQSLGQGLEFLIYFQGNSAPDKSGLPSDRFSAERTGGSVSTLTIQRTQQEDSAVYLCASSLDRDRVYEQYFGPGTRLTVT.